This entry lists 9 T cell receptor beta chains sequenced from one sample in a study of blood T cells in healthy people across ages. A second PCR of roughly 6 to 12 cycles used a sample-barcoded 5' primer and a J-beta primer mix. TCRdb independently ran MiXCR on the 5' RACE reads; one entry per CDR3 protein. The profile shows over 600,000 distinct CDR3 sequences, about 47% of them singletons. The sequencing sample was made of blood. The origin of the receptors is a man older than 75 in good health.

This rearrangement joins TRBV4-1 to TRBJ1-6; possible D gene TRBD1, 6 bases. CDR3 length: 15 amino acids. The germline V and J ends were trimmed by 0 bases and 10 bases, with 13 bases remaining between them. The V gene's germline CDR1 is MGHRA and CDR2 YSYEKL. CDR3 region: CASSQDRGRVSPLHF. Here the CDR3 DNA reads TGCGCCAGCAGCCAAGACAGGGGACGGGTATCACCCCTCCACTTT.

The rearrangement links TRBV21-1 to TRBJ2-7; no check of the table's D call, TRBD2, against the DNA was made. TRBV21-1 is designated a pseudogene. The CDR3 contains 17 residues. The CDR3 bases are TGTGCCAGCAGCAAAAACCCTCCCTCGGGAGCCCAATACGAGCAGTACTTC. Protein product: CASSKNPPSGAQYEQYF.

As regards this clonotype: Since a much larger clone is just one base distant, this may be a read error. CDR3 nucleotides: TGTGCCAACAGTTTGCGTAGCGTGTACGAGCAGTACTTC. Amino acids: CANSLRSVYEQYF. The V call is TRBV12-3 or TRBV12-4, the J call TRBJ2-4, with a weak D call TRBD2 (5 bases). Matching the DNA end better, TRBJ2-7 makes the J call doubtful. This CDR3 has 13 residues.

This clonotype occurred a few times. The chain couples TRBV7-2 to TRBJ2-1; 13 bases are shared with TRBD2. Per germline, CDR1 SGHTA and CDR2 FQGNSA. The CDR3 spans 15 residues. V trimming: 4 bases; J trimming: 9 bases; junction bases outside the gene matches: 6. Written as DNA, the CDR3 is TGTGCCAGCAGCTCCACTAGCGGGAGGGCCGGTGAGCAGTTCTTC. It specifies CASSSTSGRAGEQFF.

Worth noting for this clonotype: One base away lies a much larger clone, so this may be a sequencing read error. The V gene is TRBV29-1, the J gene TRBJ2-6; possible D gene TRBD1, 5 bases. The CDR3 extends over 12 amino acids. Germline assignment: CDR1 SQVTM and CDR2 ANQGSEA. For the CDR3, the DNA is TGCAGCGCGTCGTCTGGGGCCAACATCCTGACTTTC. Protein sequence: CSASSGANILTF.

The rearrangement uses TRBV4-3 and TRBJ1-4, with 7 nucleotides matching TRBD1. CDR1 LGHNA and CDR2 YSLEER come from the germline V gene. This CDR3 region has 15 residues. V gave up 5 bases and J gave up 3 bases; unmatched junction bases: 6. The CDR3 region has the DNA TGCGCCAGCAGCGGACCAGGGGGGTCTAATGAAAAACTGTTTTTT. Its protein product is CASSGPGGSNEKLFF.

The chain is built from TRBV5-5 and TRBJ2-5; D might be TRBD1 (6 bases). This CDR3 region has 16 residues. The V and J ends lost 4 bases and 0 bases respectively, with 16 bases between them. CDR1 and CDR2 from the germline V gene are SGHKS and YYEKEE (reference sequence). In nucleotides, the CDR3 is TGTGCCAGCAGCCCGGACCGCCAGGGGTACCAAGAGACCCAGTACTTC. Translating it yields CASSPDRQGYQETQYF. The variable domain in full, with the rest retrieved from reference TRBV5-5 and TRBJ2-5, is DAGVTQSPTHLIKTRGQQVTLRCSPISGHKSVSWYQQVLGQGPQFIFQYYEKEERGRGNFPDRFSARQFPNYSSELNVNALLLGDSALYLCASSPDRQGYQETQYFGPGTRLLVL.

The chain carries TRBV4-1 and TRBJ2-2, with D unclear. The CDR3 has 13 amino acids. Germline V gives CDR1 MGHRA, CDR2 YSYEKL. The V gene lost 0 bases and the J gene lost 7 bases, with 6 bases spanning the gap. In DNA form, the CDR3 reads TGCGCCAGCAGCCAAGATTATCGCGGGGAGCTGTTTTTT. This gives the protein CASSQDYRGELFF.

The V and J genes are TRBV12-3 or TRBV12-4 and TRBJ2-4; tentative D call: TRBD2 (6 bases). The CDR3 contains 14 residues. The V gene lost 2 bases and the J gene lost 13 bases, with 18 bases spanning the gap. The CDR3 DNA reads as TGTGCCAGCAGTTTATCCGGGAGCGTCAATGAGCAGTACTTC. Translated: CASSLSGSVNEQYF.